Below, 21 T cell receptor beta chains from the same sample are listed, as sequenced in a study of CD8+ T cells in alopecia areata. Extraction of RNA preceded its reverse transcription into cDNA, which served as the sequencing template. Measured with immunoSEQ multiplex PCR; TCRdb has only the in-frame clones, and not every one. Of about 220,000 clones listed, about 57% are singletons. Sample treatment: oral pan-JAK inhibitor, 5-10 mg twice daily. Source: CD4+ T cells sorted from blood, taken at week 4, from a patient treated with tofacitinib. These receptors all come from a human donor with alopecia areata.

This clone was observed many times. The chain has TRBV5-6 and TRBJ2-5; D perhaps matches TRBD1 (5 bases). Germline values: CDR1 SGHDT, CDR2 YYEEEE. The CDR3 is 14 residues long. With 5 bases removed from V and 5 bases from J, the gap between germline ends came to 16 bases. CDR3 coding DNA: TGTGCCAGCAGGCTCCAAGGGGTAGGCGAGACCCAGTACTTC. This translates into CASRLQGVGETQYF.

This clone was seen more than once but under ten times. The chain employs TRBV30 and TRBJ2-7, with D possibly being TRBD1 (6 bases). Per the germline V gene, CDR1 is GTSNPN and CDR2 is SVGIG (reference sequence). V was clipped by 3 bases and J by 4 bases, with 16 bases between them. The CDR3 contains 14 residues. The CDR3 DNA follows: TGTGCCTGGAGGACCGCAGGGGCAAGTTACGAGCAGTACTTC. The encoded protein is CAWRTAGASYEQYF.

This clone was seen a handful of times. The chain combines TRBV29-1 with TRBJ1-6; weak D call: TRBD1 (5 bases). CDR3 length equals 11 residues. Trimming left V 8 bases short and J 10 bases short, with 12 bases between. The germline CDR1 and CDR2 sequences are SQVTM and ANQGSEA. In DNA form, the CDR3 reads TGCAGCTCTGGGGGGGACTCACCCCTCCACTTT. Translating gives CSSGGDSPLHF.

This clone was found a few times. This chain uses TRBV6-5 with TRBJ2-3, with 13 positions matching TRBD2. Germline CDR1 and CDR2: MNHEY and SVGAGI. This CDR3 contains 16 residues. Unmatched junction bases numbered 0, after V lost 2 bases and J lost 1 base. The CDR3 sequence is CASSYGLAGGTDTQYF. The DNA of the CDR3 is TGTGCCAGCAGTTACGGACTAGCGGGAGGCACAGATACGCAGTATTTT.

The V call is TRBV5-1, the J call TRBJ2-7; D might be TRBD1 or TRBD2, each matching 5 bases. The CDR3 runs to 15 residues. Germline V lookup: CDR1 SGHRS, CDR2 YFSETQ. V was cut by 4 bases and J by 2 bases, with 16 bases left in between. CDR3 in DNA: TGCGCCAGCAGCCCTAGCCGACAGACCCCCTACGAGCAGTACTTC. It specifies CASSPSRQTPYEQYF.

This chain uses TRBV6-5 with TRBJ2-7; D is ambiguous. The CDR3 loop spans 12 amino acids. V was shortened by 11 bases and J by 0 bases, with 11 bases between the two germline ends. From germline, CDR1 is MNHEY and CDR2 SVGAGI. Written as DNA, the CDR3 is TGTGCCGGCACCCGGAGCTCCTACGAGCAGTACTTC. Residues: CAGTRSSYEQYF.

The chain uses TRBV27 and TRBJ1-1, with TRBD1 identical over 7 bases. The CDR3 has 15 residues. The V segment lost 5 bases and the J segment 0 bases; nucleotides outside the gene matches: 6. The germline V gene encodes CDR1 MNHEY and CDR2 SMNVEV (reference sequence). Here the CDR3 reads CASSDRAAVNTEAFF. CDR3 bases: TGTGCCAGCAGTGACAGGGCCGCTGTGAACACTGAAGCTTTCTTT.

The table lists this clone with a few counts. The genes are TRBV6-5 and TRBJ2-1, with TRBD2 matching 9 bases. CDR3 length equals 16 residues. CDR1 MNHEY and CDR2 SVGAGI come from the germline V gene. Germline trimming cut 2 bases from V and 10 bases from J; bases unmatched to any gene: 12. CDR3 loop: CASSYLSSGMGGEQFF. As DNA, the CDR3 is TGTGCCAGCAGTTACCTTTCTAGCGGGATGGGGGGGGAGCAGTTCTTC.

The sample holds one count of this clone. The chain carries TRBV15 and TRBJ2-5, with D maybe TRBD1 (5 bases). V shed 5 bases and J shed 9 bases, with 16 bases lying between them. The CDR3 length is 13 residues. Per germline, CDR1 LNHNV and CDR2 YYDKDF (reference sequence). The CDR3: CATSGRLGLAQYF. CDR3 nucleotides: TGTGCCACCAGCGGACGTTTGGGGCTGGCCCAGTACTTC.

This chain joins TRBV23-1 and TRBJ1-1; the D is unclear. TRBV23-1 is reported as an ORF; its role is uncertain. The ends were cut back, 1 base at V and 3 bases at J, with 15 bases in the middle. The CDR3 length is 16 residues. This CDR3 reads CASSQFIAAQDTEAFF. DNA of the CDR3: TGCGCCAGCAGTCAATTTATAGCAGCTCAGGACACTGAAGCTTTCTTT.

This sequence joins TRBV30 and TRBJ1-3; D is unresolved. Per the germline V gene, CDR1 is GTSNPN and CDR2 is SVGIG (reference sequence). CDR3 length: 12 residues. Deletions cut 0 bases from V and 3 bases from J, with 3 bases between. Here the CDR3 reads CAWSVHGNTIYF. In DNA, the CDR3 is TGTGCCTGGAGTGTACATGGAAACACCATATATTTT.

This chain connects TRBV29-1 to TRBJ2-1; no firm D call. V gave up 3 bases and J gave up 5 bases, with 14 bases separating them. The germline V gene has CDR1 SQVTM and CDR2 ANQGSEA. The CDR3 sequence is 14 residues long. The CDR3 nucleotides are TGCAGCGTTGATCCCGCGAAGGGCGACAATGAGCAGTTCTTC. Protein sequence: CSVDPAKGDNEQFF.

This chain connects TRBV29-1 to TRBJ1-1; no clear D. Germline V gene sequence: CDR1 SQVTM, CDR2 ANQGSEA. With 5 bases removed from V and 6 bases from J, the gap between germline ends came to 13 bases. The CDR3 runs to 12 residues. CDR3 sequence: CSVKKEGAEAFF. CDR3 nucleotide sequence: TGCAGCGTTAAAAAGGAGGGCGCTGAAGCTTTCTTT.

The CDR3 loop reads CASSQEHGSYEQYF. CDR3 nucleotide sequence: TGCGCCAGCAGCCAAGAACACGGTTCCTACGAGCAGTACTTC. The rearrangement uses TRBV4-3 and TRBJ2-7; D call uncertain. Germline V lookup: CDR1 LGHNA, CDR2 YSLEER. The CDR3 sequence is 14 residues long. The V gene lost 0 bases and the J gene lost 1 base, with 7 bases spanning the gap.

The chain employs TRBV5-4 and TRBJ1-2; tentative D call: TRBD1 (6 bases). The CDR3 has 15 amino acids. Trimming left V 4 bases short and J 7 bases short, with 20 bases between. Germline CDR1 and CDR2: SGHNT and YYREEE (reference sequence). DNA of the CDR3: TGTGCCAGCAGCCATCCAAACAGGGCGGGTTTTGGCTACACCTTC. Amino acid sequence: CASSHPNRAGFGYTF.

This clone was seen only a few times. V and J are TRBV11-2 and TRBJ2-6, with D uncertain. Germline V lookup: CDR1 SGHAT, CDR2 FQNNGV. V was clipped by 0 bases and J by 0 bases, with 9 bases between them. The CDR3 totals 17 residues. The CDR3 here is CASSLDRSFSGANVLTF. As DNA, the CDR3 is TGTGCCAGCAGCTTAGACAGATCTTTCTCTGGGGCCAACGTCCTGACTTTC.

This clone was seen a handful of times. This chain links TRBV4-3 with TRBJ1-2; TRBD1 aligns across 9 bases. With V trimmed by 3 bases and J by 4 bases, 6 bases remained unmatched. Germline V gene lookup returns CDR1 LGHNA and CDR2 YSLEER. The CDR3 sequence is 15 residues long. CDR3 amino acids: CASSQGQGLGYGYTF. CDR3 nucleotide sequence: TGCGCCAGCAGCCAGGGACAGGGTTTGGGCTATGGCTACACCTTC.

This sequence joins TRBV29-1 and TRBJ1-1; TRBD1 aligns across 11 bases. Losses at the gene ends were 0 bases for V and 4 bases for J; bases not matched to a gene: 1. CDR1 and CDR2 (germline): SQVTM, ANQGSEA. The CDR3 has 14 amino acids. CDR3 amino acids: CSVEDGTGGTEAFF. DNA of the CDR3: TGCAGCGTTGAAGATGGGACAGGGGGCACTGAAGCTTTCTTT.

This clone was counted only a few times. The J gene is TRBJ2-3, the V gene TRBV29-1, with unresolved D. Trimming shortened V by 3 bases and J by 1 base, and 11 bases separated the two germline ends. The CDR3 is made up of 14 amino acids. Germline assignment: CDR1 SQVTM and CDR2 ANQGSEA. The DNA of the CDR3 is TGCAGCGTTGATGTTCCCCCGGGCACAGATACGCAGTATTTT. Protein product: CSVDVPPGTDTQYF.

This clone has just one count. The chain links TRBV9 to TRBJ2-7; 7 bases align to TRBD2. V was pared by 2 bases and J by 7 bases, with 9 bases of the junction left unmatched. In germline, CDR1 is SGDLS, CDR2 YYNGEE. The CDR3 has 14 residues. DNA for the CDR3: TGTGCCAGCAGCGTGGGGTGGCTAGCGGATGAGCAGTACTTC. Translation gives CASSVGWLADEQYF.

The rearrangement links TRBV23-1 to TRBJ2-3, with 8 bases lining up with TRBD2. TRBV23-1 is an ORF, and what it does is uncertain. After removal of 3 bases from V and 6 bases from J, the junction contained 11 bases not matched to a gene. The CDR3 is 16 residues long. This CDR3 is CASSHSGSGARDTQYF. The CDR3 nucleotides are TGCGCCAGCAGTCACTCGGGTAGCGGGGCTAGGGATACGCAGTATTTT.